One T cell receptor (beta chain) is described in this entry. The CDR3 is 15 residues long. Germline V lookup: CDR1 SEHNR, CDR2 FQNEAQ (reference sequence). This entry is derived from a study of monozygotic twins with inflammatory bowel disease. Two nested PCRs, of about 16 and 10 cycles, processed TCRalpha and TCRbeta cDNA. Reprocessing the 5' RACE reads, TCRdb reports a single entry for every CDR3 protein and omits DNA. The sample data list 90,000 to 110,000 distinct CDR3 sequences. Material: blood. This receptor was taken from a human donor with ulcerative colitis or Crohn's disease, or a healthy co-twin of an affected twin (not recorded which). The gene calls are TRBV7-9 and TRBJ2-7. CDR3 loop: CASSLAMGTSYEQYF. The entire variable domain, with the rest obtained from reference TRBV7-9 and TRBJ2-7, is as follows: DTGVSQNPRHKITKRGQNVTFRCDPISEHNRLYWYRQTLGQGPEFLTYFQNEAQLEKSRLLSDRFSAERPKGSFSTLEIQRTEQGDSAMYLCASSLAMGTSYEQYFGPGTRLTVT.